Below, 13 T cell receptor beta chains from the same sample are listed, as sequenced in a study of blood T cell repertoires in COVID-19. This table comes from immunoSEQ multiplex PCR, and its TCRdb copy is limited to in-frame clones, with some not included. Of about 220,000 clones listed, approximately 85% are singletons. Material: peripheral blood. The receptor source for this set is a man in his forties or fifties who had recovered from COVID-19.

This clone was seen at least ten times. The chain carries TRBV3-1 (or the pseudogene TRBV3-2) and TRBJ1-2; 7 bases agree with TRBD1. Germline loops: CDR1 LGHDT, CDR2 YNNKEL (reference sequence). The CDR3 totals 14 residues. V gave up 4 bases and J gave up 6 bases; unmatched junction bases: 8. The CDR3 loop is CASSPAGGSDGYTF. The CDR3 coding sequence is TGTGCCAGCAGCCCGGCAGGGGGGTCGGATGGCTACACCTTC.

V and J are TRBV4-1 and TRBJ2-7; a possible D gene is TRBD2 (7 bases). V dropped 0 bases and J dropped 3 bases, with 12 bases sitting between them. The CDR3 loop spans 15 amino acids. Germline lookup yields CDR1 MGHRA and CDR2 YSYEKL. As DNA, the CDR3 is TGCGCCAGCAGCCAAGAAGGGGGGGGAAACTACGAGCAGTACTTC. It specifies CASSQEGGGNYEQYF.

The chain carries TRBV12-1 and TRBJ2-1; the D call TRBD2 from the table was never checked on the DNA. TRBV12-1 counts as a pseudogene. The CDR3 contains 17 residues. The CDR3 reads CASSFVPGLAPYNEQFF. CDR3 DNA: TGTGCCAGCAGCTTTGTCCCGGGACTAGCACCGTACAATGAGCAGTTCTTC.

The gene calls are TRBV5-1 and TRBJ2-7, with 8 nucleotides matching TRBD1. From germline, CDR1 is SGHRS and CDR2 YFSETQ. The length of the CDR3 is 16 residues. Trimming at V came to 4 bases and at J to 1 base, leaving 10 bases not matched to a gene. This chain's CDR3 is CASSARGQGGSYEQYF. For the CDR3, the DNA is TGCGCCAGCAGCGCTAGAGGACAGGGTGGGTCCTACGAGCAGTACTTC.

This sequence joins TRBV3-1 (or the pseudogene TRBV3-2) and TRBJ2-1; D not resolved. CDR3 length equals 17 residues. CDR1 is LGHDT and CDR2 is YNNKEL in the germline V gene (reference sequence). V was trimmed by 2 bases and J by 5 bases, leaving 19 bases between them. The CDR3 loop reads CASSQYQSLNRDNEQFF. The CDR3 region has the DNA TGTGCCAGCAGCCAATACCAAAGCCTTAATCGGGACAATGAGCAGTTCTTC.

The rearrangement links TRBV2 to TRBJ1-6; D perhaps matches TRBD1 (5 bases). V lost 8 bases to trimming and J lost 10 bases, with 18 bases between them. The CDR3 is made up of 14 amino acids. Germline V gene lookup returns CDR1 SNHLY and CDR2 FYNNEI. CDR3 loop: CASRGTDVASPLHF. CDR3 bases: TGTGCCAGCCGGGGGACGGATGTCGCCTCACCCCTCCACTTT.

This CDR3 reads CASSQSQGTPQHF. DNA for the CDR3: TGTGCCAGCAGCCAATCGCAGGGTACGCCCCAGCATTTT. The chain employs TRBV16 and TRBJ1-5; D may be TRBD1 (5 bases). Trimming left V 0 bases short and J 9 bases short, with 9 bases between. The CDR3 extends over 13 amino acids. The germline V gene has CDR1 KGHSY and CDR2 FQNENV.

The V and J genes are TRBV19 and TRBJ1-1; perhaps TRBD1 as D (6 bases). Germline-derived CDR1 and CDR2 are LNHDA and SQIVND (reference sequence). There are 14 residues in the CDR3. V lost 4 bases to trimming and J lost 4 bases, with 13 bases between them. The CDR3 sequence is CASSTTQGFTEAFF. CDR3 nucleotides: TGTGCCAGTAGTACAACGCAGGGGTTCACTGAAGCTTTCTTT.

The chain employs TRBV19 and TRBJ2-6; TRBD2 agrees at 7 bases. Germline V lookup: CDR1 LNHDA, CDR2 SQIVND (reference sequence). V lost 6 bases to trimming and J lost 1 base; unmatched junction nucleotides: 12. The CDR3 loop spans 18 amino acids. The CDR3 sequence is CASSPMGRGASGANVLTF. The CDR3 nucleotides read TGTGCCAGTAGCCCCATGGGGAGGGGCGCTTCTGGGGCCAACGTCCTGACTTTC.

The J gene is TRBJ1-4, the V gene TRBV7-2, with 8 bases aligning to TRBD1. CDR1 SGHTA and CDR2 FQGNSA come from the germline V gene. V lost 4 bases, J lost 7 bases, and 5 bases stayed unmatched. The CDR3 length is 14 residues. Written as DNA, the CDR3 is TGTGCCAGCAGCTCACAGGGGGGGGGTGAAAAACTGTTTTTT. This gives the protein CASSSQGGGEKLFF.

The CDR3 DNA reads as TGTGCCAGCAGTCAAACCCAGGGGCCTCCGCGAGGCGAGCAGTACTTC. Amino acid sequence: CASSQTQGPPRGEQYF. The chain links TRBV11-2 to TRBJ2-7, with TRBD1 as a possible D gene (6 bases). Deletions cut 6 bases from V and 6 bases from J, with 24 bases between. The CDR3 consists of 16 residues. CDR1 and CDR2 (germline): SGHAT, FQNNGV. Full variable domain (outside the CDR3, taken from reference TRBV11-2 and TRBJ2-7): EAGVAQSPRYKIIEKRQSVAFWCNPISGHATLYWYQQILGQGPKLLIQFQNNGVVDDSQLPKDRFSAERLKGVDSTLKIQPAKLEDSAVYLCASSQTQGPPRGEQYFGPGTRLTVT.

CDR3 DNA: TGCGCCAGCAGCATCGGACAGGGCGGGGTCACCGGGGAGCTGTTTTTT. It yields the protein CASSIGQGGVTGELFF. The J gene is TRBJ2-2, the V gene TRBV5-1; 8 bases are a match to TRBD1. Germline V gene lookup returns CDR1 SGHRS and CDR2 YFSETQ. The CDR3 has 16 amino acids. Trimming at V came to 4 bases and at J to 4 bases, leaving 9 bases not matched to a gene.

The chain combines TRBV27 with TRBJ2-7, with 8 nucleotides matching TRBD1. Germline loops: CDR1 MNHEY, CDR2 SMNVEV (reference sequence). This CDR3 is built from 15 residues. Unmatched junction bases numbered 12, after V lost 5 bases and J lost 6 bases. CDR3 loop: CASSPRDRRASEQYF. CDR3 DNA sequence: TGTGCCAGCAGTCCCAGGGACAGGAGGGCTTCCGAGCAGTACTTC.